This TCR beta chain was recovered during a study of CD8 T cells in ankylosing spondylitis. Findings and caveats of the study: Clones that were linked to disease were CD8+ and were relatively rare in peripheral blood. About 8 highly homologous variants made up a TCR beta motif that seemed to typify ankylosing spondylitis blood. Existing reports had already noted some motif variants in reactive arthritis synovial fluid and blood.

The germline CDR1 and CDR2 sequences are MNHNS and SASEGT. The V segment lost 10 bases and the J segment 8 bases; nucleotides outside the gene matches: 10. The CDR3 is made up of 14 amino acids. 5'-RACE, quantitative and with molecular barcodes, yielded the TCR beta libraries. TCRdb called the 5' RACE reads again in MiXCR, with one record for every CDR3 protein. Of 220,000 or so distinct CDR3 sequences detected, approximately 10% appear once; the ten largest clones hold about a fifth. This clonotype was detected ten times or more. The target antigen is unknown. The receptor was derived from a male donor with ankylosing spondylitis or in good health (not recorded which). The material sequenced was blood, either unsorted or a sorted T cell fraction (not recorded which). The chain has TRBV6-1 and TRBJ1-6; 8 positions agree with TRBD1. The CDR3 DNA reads TGTGCCATCCAATACAGGGGGTCGGATTCACCCCTCCACTTT. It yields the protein CAIQYRGSDSPLHF.